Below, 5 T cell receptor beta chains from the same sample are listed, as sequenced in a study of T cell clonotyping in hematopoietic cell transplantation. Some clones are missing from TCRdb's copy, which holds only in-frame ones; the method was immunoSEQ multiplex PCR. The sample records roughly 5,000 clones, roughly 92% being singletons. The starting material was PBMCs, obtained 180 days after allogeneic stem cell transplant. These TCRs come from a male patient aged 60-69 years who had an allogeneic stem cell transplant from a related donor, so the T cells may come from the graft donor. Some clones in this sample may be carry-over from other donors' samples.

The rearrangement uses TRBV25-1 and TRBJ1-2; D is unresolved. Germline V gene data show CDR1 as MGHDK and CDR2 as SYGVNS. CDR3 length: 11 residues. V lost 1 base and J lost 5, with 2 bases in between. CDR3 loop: CASSESYGYTF. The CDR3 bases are TGTGCCAGCAGTGAATCTTATGGCTACACCTTC.

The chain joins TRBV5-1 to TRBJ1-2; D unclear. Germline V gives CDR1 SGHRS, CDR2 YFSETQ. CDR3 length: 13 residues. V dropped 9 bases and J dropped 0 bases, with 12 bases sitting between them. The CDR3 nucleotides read TGCGCCACCCACCCCGGGACTAACTATGGCTACACCTTC. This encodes CATHPGTNYGYTF.

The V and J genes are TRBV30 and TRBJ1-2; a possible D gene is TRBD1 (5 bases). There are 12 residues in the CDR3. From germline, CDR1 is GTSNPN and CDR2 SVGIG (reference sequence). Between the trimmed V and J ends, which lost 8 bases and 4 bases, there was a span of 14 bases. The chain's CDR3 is CAGPGRTYGYTF. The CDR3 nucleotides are TGTGCCGGACCGGGACGGACCTATGGCTACACCTTC.

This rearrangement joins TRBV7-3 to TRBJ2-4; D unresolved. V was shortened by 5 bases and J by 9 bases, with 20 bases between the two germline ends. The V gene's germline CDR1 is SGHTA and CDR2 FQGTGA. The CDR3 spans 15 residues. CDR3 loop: CASSEKALGQSIQYF. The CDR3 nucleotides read TGTGCCAGCAGCGAAAAGGCTTTGGGCCAGTCCATTCAGTACTTC.

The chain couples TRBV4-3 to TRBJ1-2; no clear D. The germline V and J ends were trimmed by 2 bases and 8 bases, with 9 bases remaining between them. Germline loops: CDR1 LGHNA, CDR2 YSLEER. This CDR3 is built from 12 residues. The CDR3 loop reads CASSQSSQGYTF. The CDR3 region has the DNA TGCGCCAGCAGCCAATCCTCCCAGGGCTACACCTTC.